This TCR beta chain stems from a study of technical replicates of blood from four donors. Libraries were prepared by immunoSEQ multiplex PCR; TCRdb keeps only in-frame clonotypes and omits some of them. The data show more than 50,000 clones, around nine tenths seen once. The receptor was isolated from a human donor in good health. Some clones in this sample may be carry-over from other donors' samples. Specimen: PBMCs.

The CDR3 DNA reads TGTGCCAGCAGTTTATTGAGTAGCGGGAGGATATCTGAGCAGTTCTTC. Its translation: CASSLLSSGRISEQFF. The rearrangement joins TRBV27 to TRBJ2-1; 10 bases fit TRBD2. After removal of 1 base from V and 9 bases from J, the junction contained 9 bases not matched to a gene. Germline V gives CDR1 MNHEY, CDR2 SMNVEV (reference sequence). CDR3 length equals 16 residues.